This T cell receptor (beta chain) was profiled in a study of shared clonotypes between healthy human individuals (dated by TCRdb to the early 2020s). At the level of the whole study: The cohort included three men and a couple of women between 18 and 49 years of age. To increase sequencing depth and limit assay-specific biases, TCR repertoire library preparation and sequencing were carried out by different laboratories using diverse techniques. To estimate repertoire size and how much clonotypes are shared between individuals, the study performed deep sequencing of blood TCR repertoires from a few healthy adults. For each donor, CD4 naive and CD4 memory were each given three plates, CD8 naive was given two plates, and CD8 memory was given one plate. Each donor's leukapheresis produced roughly between about 0.9 and 9.5 billion PBMCs.

Details on this clone: Its specific antigen is unknown. There are no base qualities to consult, and no much larger clone falls within one base.

The CDR3 has 15 amino acids, counting the end cysteine and phenylalanine. The read is trimmed to its CDR3 DNA, 45 bases read in frame from base 1. V loses 4 bases at its end and J loses 4 bases; junction bases beyond the gene matches: 8. The CDR1 and CDR2 encoded by the germline V gene are MNHNS and SASEGT. Using the deep immunoSEQ assay, multiplex PCR amplified TCR CDR3 regions from genomic DNA. Genomic DNA extracted from each cell subset was distributed evenly over all wells of several immunoSEQ 96-well plates, and each plate served as one replicate. Each replicate PCR for sorted subsets received about 180 ng genomic DNA, equal to about 30,000 T cell genomes. Purified libraries were measured with a Qubit 3.0 fluorometer, size-checked on a Bioanalyzer 2100, and measured again with the KAPA Library Quantification kit. Each immunoSEQ 96-well plate was sequenced on its own single-read 150-cycle Illumina NextSeq 550 flow cell. In the authors' own workflow: Because only junctional sequences without quality scores were contained in the immunoSEQ output, filtering matching that applied to full-length reads could not be performed. Sequences were annotated with PyIR, a Python wrapper for IgBLAST v1.9, using IMGT germline references to assign V/J genes and CDR3. Reads were filtered out if the reads had weak V/J assignments (E-value above 1e-6), no CDR3, stop codons, out-of-frame junctions, or ambiguous translated residues. V3J clonotypes were defined as sequences sharing an identical inferred V gene, J gene, and CDR3 amino acid sequence. Percentage overlap between repertoires was calculated by dividing the number of shared unique clonotypes by the size of the smaller repertoire. RTK rarefaction, the Chao1 estimator, and Recon v2.1 estimates of unobserved clonotypes were used to assess repertoire richness. Generation probabilities were computed with OLGA for all TCRbeta clonotypes obtained by the gDNA method from a few donors. This is the immuneACCESS table as TCRdb keeps it, with only in-frame sequences that have V and J called. A part of the clones is gone; compared with another copy, unresolved V genes explain less than half, and the rest is unexplained. That table furnishes V, J and clone size, whereas the DNA furnished D and trimming. The sample table lists some 350,000 clones, approximately 74% of them with a count of one. Under 13% of the sample rests with the top ten.

Healthy HIV-negative adults with no recently reported acute infections or vaccinations were included as donors. Every donor was a Caucasian adult residing in Nashville, Tennessee, USA. CD4+ T cells were enriched by magnetic negative selection; naive cells were then positively selected on CD45RA, and the negative fraction formed the memory subset. Blood was collected by leukapheresis, and PBMCs were isolated by Ficoll-Histopaque density gradient centrifugation and then cryopreserved in liquid nitrogen vapor phase. Analytical flow cytometry was used to check the purity and quantity of every magnetically sorted T cell population. Genomic DNA was isolated from each sorted fraction and quantified by UV absorbance on a Nanodrop 2000c. The paper as a whole reports these results and caveats: Only blood was sampled, and tissue TCR repertoires likely differ from those in blood. Because the study included only a small number of donors, the genetic and exposure-history diversity represented was limited. When several donors were compared, the shared fraction of clonotypes was 5% to 6.5% for naive CD4, 3.5% to 4% for naive CD8, roughly 2.5% for memory CD4, and around 0.37% for memory CD8. Naive subsets generally had larger estimated clonotype richness than memory subsets did. Even with the large sequencing depth, rarefaction of the sorted-subset datasets indicated that sequencing was incomplete. Pairwise subsampling led to the expectation that sequencing depth would affect the degree of clonotype sharing among donors. Higher generation probabilities were observed for clonotypes shared by all four sorted-subset donors than for non-shared clonotypes.

The material sequenced was memory CD4+ T cells sorted from blood. The cell subset or site label, read with the paper, signifies: CD45RA-negative fraction. The TCR sequence derives from a man in his thirties or forties in good health. Recombination linked TRBV6-1 to TRBJ1-2, with 8 junctional bases fitting TRBD1. For the CDR3, the sequence is CASSGHRGGPYGYTF. The DNA sequence is as follows: TGTGCCAGCAGTGGACACAGGGGGGGCCCCTATGGCTACACCTTC.